The rows below give T cell receptor beta chains drawn from one sample of a study of blood T cell repertoires in COVID-19. Measured with immunoSEQ multiplex PCR; TCRdb has only the in-frame clones, and not every one. The data contain roughly 140,000 clones, over 70% of them seen just once; the ten biggest clones take up around 3.9%. The sample consisted of PBMCs or T cells enriched from blood (not recorded which). All receptors come from a middle-aged man in a cohort exposed to, infected with or recovered from COVID-19 (not recorded which). CDR3s include the opening cysteine and the closing phenylalanine or tryptophan. Each record gives: clone size, D gene, V gene, CDR3 length, J gene, CDR3 DNA, CDR3 protein. A D gene is named only where the DNA matches it firmly. Clone size is shown for a subset of rows, as once, few, many or a class of expanded clone.

abundance: .; d_gene: TRBD2; v_gene: TRBV7-8; len: 14; j_gene: TRBJ2-5; CDR3nt: TGTGCCAGCAGCTTAGCTAGCGGGAGTTGGGCCCAGTACTTC; CDR3aa: CASSLASGSWAQYF
abundance: .; d_gene: .; v_gene: TRBV7-8; len: 14; j_gene: TRBJ2-1; CDR3nt: TGTGCCAGCAGCTTAGTAGTAGGCGGAGGCGAGCAGTTCTTC; CDR3aa: CASSLVVGGGEQFF
abundance: few; d_gene: .; v_gene: TRBV27; len: 13; j_gene: TRBJ2-7; CDR3nt: TGTGCCAGCAGTTTAAGGGGGTCCTACGAGCAGTACTTC; CDR3aa: CASSLRGSYEQYF
abundance: .; d_gene: .; v_gene: TRBV9; len: 14; j_gene: TRBJ1-2; CDR3nt: TGTGCCAGCAGCGTGAGTACTTCTAACTATGGCTACACCTTC; CDR3aa: CASSVSTSNYGYTF
abundance: .; d_gene: .; v_gene: TRBV12-5; len: 14; j_gene: TRBJ2-1; CDR3nt: TGTGCTAGTGGTCGCCCAGGACTCACGGATGAGCAGTTCTTC; CDR3aa: CASGRPGLTDEQFF
abundance: .; d_gene: .; v_gene: TRBV7-2; len: 13; j_gene: TRBJ1-5; CDR3nt: TGTGCCAGCAGCCAATCGGGAGAACAGCCCCAGCATTTT; CDR3aa: CASSQSGEQPQHF
abundance: few; d_gene: TRBD1; v_gene: TRBV2; len: 17; j_gene: TRBJ1-2; CDR3nt: TGTGCCAGCAGTGAAAACCGGGACAGAACTTTAAACTATGGCTACACCTTC; CDR3aa: CASSENRDRTLNYGYTF
abundance: .; d_gene: TRBD1; v_gene: TRBV5-5; len: 17; j_gene: TRBJ1-4; CDR3nt: TGTGCCAGCAGCCAGGGACAGGCCGTAGTTGTAGGTGAAAAACTGTTTTTT; CDR3aa: CASSQGQAVVVGEKLFF
abundance: .; d_gene: .; v_gene: TRBV7-9; len: 16; j_gene: TRBJ1-2; CDR3nt: TGTGCCAGCAGTGCGGGGGGAAGTAGTCGTGTTTCTGGCTACACCTTC; CDR3aa: CASSAGGSSRVSGYTF
abundance: once; d_gene: TRBD2; v_gene: TRBV10-3; len: 14; j_gene: TRBJ2-3; CDR3nt: TGTGCCATCGCCGCGGGGGGATTTGTAGATACGCAGTATTTT; CDR3aa: CAIAAGGFVDTQYF
abundance: .; d_gene: TRBD2; v_gene: TRBV28; len: 15; j_gene: TRBJ2-7; CDR3nt: TGTGCCAGCAGTTTACCCGGGAGGGCCGTCTACGAGCAGTACTTC; CDR3aa: CASSLPGRAVYEQYF
abundance: .; d_gene: TRBD2; v_gene: TRBV5-5; len: 18; j_gene: TRBJ2-5; CDR3nt: TGTGCCAGCAGCTTGGGCCCGGGACTAGCGGGAGTGGGGGAGACCCAGTACTTC; CDR3aa: CASSLGPGLAGVGETQYF
abundance: .; d_gene: TRBD1; v_gene: TRBV5-1; len: 17; j_gene: TRBJ1-2; CDR3nt: TGCGCCAGCAGCTTGGGGGGGACAGGGCCGATGGACTATGGCTACACCTTC; CDR3aa: CASSLGGTGPMDYGYTF
abundance: once; d_gene: TRBD2; v_gene: TRBV27; len: 19; j_gene: TRBJ2-5; CDR3nt: TGTGCCAGCAGTTTACAGGGGGGGCTAGCGGGGTATTGGGGGGAGACCCAGTACTTC; CDR3aa: CASSLQGGLAGYWGETQYF
abundance: .; d_gene: .; v_gene: TRBV19; len: 15; j_gene: TRBJ2-3; CDR3nt: TGTGCCAGTATAGGGAGACAGGTGGACACAGATACGCAGTATTTT; CDR3aa: CASIGRQVDTDTQYF
abundance: .; d_gene: TRBD2; v_gene: TRBV24-1; len: 14; j_gene: TRBJ2-1; CDR3nt: TGTGCCACCAGTGCCCCGGGGGGGGCAAATGAGCAGTTCTTC; CDR3aa: CATSAPGGANEQFF
abundance: .; d_gene: TRBD2; v_gene: TRBV30; len: 15; j_gene: TRBJ2-7; CDR3nt: TGTGCCTGGAGGGCCCTAGCGGGGGGGCGGGTCGAGCAGTACTTC; CDR3aa: CAWRALAGGRVEQYF
abundance: .; d_gene: .; v_gene: TRBV30; len: 13; j_gene: TRBJ2-5; CDR3nt: TGTGCCTGGTCGGGTAGCGGCCAAGAGACCCAGTACTTC; CDR3aa: CAWSGSGQETQYF
abundance: .; d_gene: TRBD1; v_gene: TRBV29-1; len: 14; j_gene: TRBJ1-1; CDR3nt: TGCAGCGACTGGGGGCAGGGGGCGTTTACTGAAGCTTTCTTT; CDR3aa: CSDWGQGAFTEAFF
abundance: .; d_gene: .; v_gene: TRBV5-6; len: 15; j_gene: TRBJ1-5; CDR3nt: TGTGCCAGCAGCTTAAATCTCGGGAAAAATCAGCCCCAGCATTTT; CDR3aa: CASSLNLGKNQPQHF
abundance: .; d_gene: TRBD1; v_gene: TRBV28; len: 14; j_gene: TRBJ1-3; CDR3nt: TGTGCCAGCAGGCGGACAGGCTCTGGAAACACCATATATTTT; CDR3aa: CASRRTGSGNTIYF
abundance: .; d_gene: TRBD2; v_gene: TRBV19; len: 18; j_gene: TRBJ2-4; CDR3nt: TGTGCCAGTAGTGAGACTAGCGGGAGGCCCCGGGGCAAAAACATTCAGTACTTC; CDR3aa: CASSETSGRPRGKNIQYF